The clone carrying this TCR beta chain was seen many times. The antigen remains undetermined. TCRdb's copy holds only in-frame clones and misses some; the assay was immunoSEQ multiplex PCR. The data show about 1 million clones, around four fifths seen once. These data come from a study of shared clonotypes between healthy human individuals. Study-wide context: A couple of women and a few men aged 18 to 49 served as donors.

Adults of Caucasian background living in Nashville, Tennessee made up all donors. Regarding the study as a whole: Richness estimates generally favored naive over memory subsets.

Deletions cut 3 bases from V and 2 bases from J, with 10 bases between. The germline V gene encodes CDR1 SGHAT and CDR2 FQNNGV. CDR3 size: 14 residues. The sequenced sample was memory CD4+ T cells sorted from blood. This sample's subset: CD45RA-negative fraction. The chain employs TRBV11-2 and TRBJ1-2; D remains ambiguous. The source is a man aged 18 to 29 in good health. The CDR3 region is CASSFPQRNYGYTF. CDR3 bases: TGTGCCAGCAGCTTCCCCCAGCGGAACTATGGCTACACCTTC.